Below are 24 T cell receptor beta chains sequenced from a single sample in a study of molecular identifiers for immune sequencing clone quantification listed by TCRdb under 2018. The library was obtained by PCR. Sequencing relied on a NextSeq 500. TCRdb reanalyzed the raw reads on its own, using fastp at Q25 for trimming and MiXCR for clone calling, and kept in-frame beta chains. Identical CDR3 proteins give one entry, which carries the most common genes and DNA. The sample table shows under 600,000 distinct CDR3 sequences, and roughly 26% are seen once. Just over 0.75% of the sample is in the top ten clones. Sequenced input: naive CD8+ T cells from blood, with Jurkat cell RNA spiked in. According to the study, the label for this sample's cell subset or site signals: FACS-sorted CD8+CD4-CCR7+CD45RA+ naive T cells. The receptors originated from a human donor in good health. Some libraries in this study had Jurkat cell RNA spiked in.

This clonotype was found a few times. This chain uses TRBV4-2 with TRBJ2-7; 10 nucleotides agree with TRBD2. The V segment lost 4 bases and the J segment 6 bases; nucleotides outside the gene matches: 12. There are 16 residues in the CDR3. Germline lookup yields CDR1 LGHNA and CDR2 YNFKEQ. DNA of the CDR3: TGTGCCAGCAGCCTATCAGCGTCTAGCGGGAGTGGCGAGCAGTACTTC. Translating gives CASSLSASSGSGEQYF.

This chain uses TRBV6-1 with TRBJ2-3; D is perhaps TRBD1 (6 bases). Germline V gene data show CDR1 as MNHNS and CDR2 as SASEGT. This CDR3 contains 18 residues. The V gene lost 0 bases and the J gene lost 3 bases, with 19 bases spanning the gap. CDR3 DNA sequence: TGTGCCAGCAGTGAAGCGCAGTGGGCAGGGGTATCGACAGATACGCAGTATTTT. This gives the protein CASSEAQWAGVSTDTQYF.

At least ten counts were recorded for this clonotype. The gene calls are TRBV4-3 and TRBJ2-7, with D hard to call. Germline-derived CDR1 and CDR2 are LGHNA and YSLEER. The ends were cut back, 3 bases at V and 4 bases at J, with 13 bases in the middle. This CDR3 has 14 amino acids. The CDR3 DNA is TGCGCCAGCAGCCAGAGTCAGTCCTGGTACGAGCAGTACTTC. It yields the protein CASSQSQSWYEQYF.

Ten or more counts support this clonotype. V gene TRBV7-9 combines with J gene TRBJ1-1; D possibly corresponds to TRBD1 (5 bases). The V and J ends lost 3 bases and 2 bases respectively, with 10 bases between them. CDR1 and CDR2 (germline): SEHNR, FQNEAQ (reference sequence). CDR3 length: 14 residues. The CDR3, as DNA: TGTGCCAGCAGCTTGTCGACAGCAAACACTGAAGCTTTCTTT. It codes for CASSLSTANTEAFF.

At least ten counts were recorded for this clonotype. This chain connects TRBV5-1 to TRBJ2-3; D unclear. Trimming stripped 2 bases from V and 0 bases from J, with 7 bases between. The germline V gene has CDR1 SGHRS and CDR2 YFSETQ. The CDR3 sequence is 14 residues long. The CDR3 DNA follows: TGCGCCAGCAGCTTTGGCATCAGCACAGATACGCAGTATTTT. Translation gives CASSFGISTDTQYF.

The genes are TRBV7-6 and TRBJ2-7; TRBD1 agrees at 9 bases. Per the germline V gene, CDR1 is SGHVS and CDR2 is FNYEAQ. This CDR3 has 15 amino acids. Germline trimming cut 4 bases from V and 2 bases from J; bases unmatched to any gene: 6. For the CDR3, the DNA is TGTGCCAGCAGCTACCGGGGGACAGGGACCTACGAGCAGTACTTC. Translated, it gives CASSYRGTGTYEQYF.

This clonotype has at least ten counts. The J gene is TRBJ2-5, the V gene TRBV5-6, with D perhaps TRBD1 (6 bases). The germline V gene has CDR1 SGHDT and CDR2 YYEEEE. V dropped 3 bases and J dropped 9 bases, with 9 bases sitting between them. This CDR3 is built from 11 residues. The CDR3, as DNA: TGTGCCAGCAGCTGGGCAGGGGCCCAGTACTTC. Translating gives CASSWAGAQYF.

This clonotype was recorded at least ten times. The chain couples TRBV5-6 to TRBJ1-6; D not certain. The germline V gene has CDR1 SGHDT and CDR2 YYEEEE. The CDR3 length is 13 residues. Trimming stripped 4 bases from V and 9 bases from J, with 11 bases between. The DNA for the CDR3 is TGTGCCAGCAGCGTGGGCCACCCTTCACCCCTCCACTTT. Amino acid sequence: CASSVGHPSPLHF.

This clonotype was picked up a small number of times. The V and J genes are TRBV3-1 and TRBJ2-6; tentatively, D is TRBD1 or TRBD2 (5 bases each). Deletions cut 0 bases from V and 4 bases from J, with 19 bases between. Per germline, CDR1 LGHDT and CDR2 YNNKEL (reference sequence). The CDR3 spans 19 residues. CDR3 sequence: CASSQELASGTKGANVLTF. DNA of the CDR3: TGTGCCAGCAGCCAAGAGCTCGCCTCAGGGACCAAGGGGGCCAACGTCCTGACTTTC.

This chain joins TRBV9 and TRBJ2-3; possibly TRBD1 for D (7 bases). This CDR3 has 14 residues. Germline values: CDR1 SGDLS, CDR2 YYNGEE. V shed 6 bases and J shed 2 bases, with 13 bases lying between them. DNA for the CDR3: TGTGCCAGCACCGCAGGGGGGTCCACAGATACGCAGTATTTT. Translated: CASTAGGSTDTQYF. The variable domain in full, with the rest retrieved from reference TRBV9 and TRBJ2-3, is DSGVTQTPKHLITATGQRVTLRCSPRSGDLSVYWYQQSLDQGLQFLIQYYNGEERAKGNILERFSAQQFPDLHSELNLSSLELGDSALYFCASTAGGSTDTQYFGPGTRLTVL.

This clonotype appeared once. A read error may produce the germline difference seen at one junction end. The J gene is TRBJ2-7, the V gene TRBV9, with 7 bases that match TRBD1. This CDR3 has 15 residues. Germline V gene sequence: CDR1 SGDLS, CDR2 YYNGEE. The chain's CDR3 is CASSVGRDSSYQQYF. CDR3 coding DNA: TGTGCCAGCAGCGTAGGCCGGGACAGCTCCTACCAGCAGTACTTC.

This clonotype came up a few times. The CDR3 bases are TGTGCCAGCTACTGGACAGGATCTGCCGACGAGCAGTACTTC. Its translation: CASYWTGSADEQYF. The chain carries TRBV14 and TRBJ2-7, with TRBD1 matching 7 bases. The CDR3 totals 14 residues. Germline assignment: CDR1 SGHDN and CDR2 FVKESK. V was clipped by 8 bases and J by 5 bases; unmatched bases: 12.

This rearrangement joins TRBV7-9 to TRBJ2-7; D gene ambiguous. Deletions cut 3 bases from V and 3 bases from J, with 18 bases between. The CDR3 runs to 16 residues. Germline V lookup: CDR1 SEHNR, CDR2 FQNEAQ (reference sequence). The CDR3 reads CASSLNKEFAGYEQYF. As DNA, the CDR3 is TGTGCCAGCAGCTTGAACAAAGAGTTTGCTGGCTACGAGCAGTACTTC.

This clonotype was observed a handful of times. The rearrangement joins TRBV7-9 to TRBJ1-4, with TRBD1 matching over 8 bases. This CDR3 has 14 amino acids. V gave up 5 bases and J gave up 5 bases; unmatched junction bases: 4. Germline V gene sequence: CDR1 SEHNR, CDR2 FQNEAQ (reference sequence). This CDR3 reads CASSTRDRNEKLFF. As DNA, the CDR3 is TGTGCCAGCAGCACCCGGGACAGGAATGAAAAACTGTTTTTT. The full variable domain, with the rest looked up from reference TRBV7-9 and TRBJ1-4, is DTGVSQNPRHKITKRGQNVTFRCDPISEHNRLYWYRQTLGQGPEFLTYFQNEAQLEKSRLLSDRFSAERPKGSFSTLEIQRTEQGDSAMYLCASSTRDRNEKLFFGSGTQLSVL.

This clonotype has more than one count but fewer than ten. This sequence joins TRBV28 and TRBJ1-5; a possible D gene is TRBD1 (6 bases). The V end was cut by 3 bases, the J end by 7 bases, with 16 bases between. From germline, CDR1 is MDHEN and CDR2 SYDVKM. The CDR3 is 15 residues long. CDR3 DNA: TGTGCCAGCAGTTTGTTGGGACAAGGGATACAGCCCCAGCATTTT. Protein product: CASSLLGQGIQPQHF.

CDR3 sequence: CASSLMPYQPQHF. Here the CDR3 DNA reads TGTGCCAGCAGTTTAATGCCTTATCAGCCCCAGCATTTT. This rearrangement joins TRBV27 to TRBJ1-5; D remains unclear. The CDR3 totals 13 residues. Germline assignment: CDR1 MNHEY and CDR2 SMNVEV (reference sequence). V lost 2 bases, J lost 5 bases, and 7 bases lay in between.

This chain connects TRBV6-5 to TRBJ2-3; D might be TRBD2 (6 bases). The CDR3 consists of 18 residues. Between the trimmed V and J ends, which lost 3 bases and 6 bases, there was a span of 25 bases. The germline gives CDR1 MNHEY, CDR2 SVGAGI. The CDR3 loop reads CASSYNNALGLPGDTQYF. CDR3 nucleotide sequence: TGTGCCAGCAGTTATAACAATGCTCTGGGACTCCCGGGGGATACGCAGTATTTT.

This clonotype appeared a few times. The CDR3 reads CASWGKNTEAFF. The CDR3 DNA reads TGTGCCAGCTGGGGAAAGAACACTGAAGCTTTCTTT. V and J are TRBV13 and TRBJ1-1; D unresolved. CDR1 and CDR2 from the germline V gene are PRHDT and FYEKMQ (reference sequence). This CDR3 has 12 residues. The V end lost 8 bases, the J end lost 1 base, and 8 bases lay between the germline ends.

This clonotype was recorded a few times. Relative to the germline gene, one junction end is altered; a read error may explain this. V gene TRBV5-3 combines with J gene TRBJ1-2; D is possibly TRBD1 (6 bases). TRBV5-3 is identified as an open reading frame with a role that is uncertain. The CDR3 has 16 amino acids. The CDR3 sequence is CASSLIGTTHNYGYTF. The CDR3 DNA sequence: TGTGCCAGCAGCTTGATCGGGACAACTCATAACTATGGCTACACCTTC.

This clonotype came up a few times. The V and J genes are TRBV6-4 and TRBJ2-3, with no clear D. CDR3 length equals 15 residues. Germline assignment: CDR1 MRHNA and CDR2 SNTAGT. Deletions cut 0 bases from V and 5 bases from J, with 12 bases between. The CDR3 sequence is CASSDSKSAIDTQYF. CDR3 nucleotides: TGTGCCAGCAGTGACTCGAAATCGGCCATAGATACGCAGTATTTT.

This rearrangement joins TRBV3-2 to TRBJ1-4; no check of the table's D call, TRBD1, against the DNA was made. TRBV3-2 is tagged as a pseudogene. The CDR3 loop spans 14 amino acids. Here the CDR3 DNA reads TGTGCCAGCAGCCAAGGGACAGGAGGTGAAAAACTGTTTTTT. Protein sequence: CASSQGTGGEKLFF.

The J gene is TRBJ2-3, the V gene TRBV7-6, with D hard to call. V was cut by 8 bases and J by 0 bases, with 9 bases left in between. The CDR3 consists of 13 residues. The germline V gene has CDR1 SGHVS and CDR2 FNYEAQ. CDR3 sequence: CASGHTSTDTQYF. DNA of the CDR3: TGTGCCAGCGGTCATACTAGCACAGATACGCAGTATTTT.

V is TRBV20-1 and J is TRBJ2-7; 8 nucleotides agree with TRBD2. J was trimmed by 1 base and V by 6 bases; bases with no gene match: 8. Per the germline V gene, CDR1 is DFQATT and CDR2 is SNEGSKA (reference sequence). The CDR3 totals 14 residues. Written as DNA, the CDR3 is TGCAGTGCAACACCCGGACTAGCTTCCTACGAGCAGTACTTC. Translating gives CSATPGLASYEQYF.

Only a few counts were recorded for this clonotype. The J gene is TRBJ2-5, the V gene TRBV6-2 or TRBV6-3, with D unresolved. V lost 6 bases and J lost 4, with 9 bases in between. Germline assignment: CDR1 MNHEY and CDR2 SVGEGT. The CDR3 has 12 amino acids. The CDR3 region is CASRTGLETQYF. CDR3 coding DNA: TGTGCCAGCAGAACGGGTTTAGAGACCCAGTACTTC.